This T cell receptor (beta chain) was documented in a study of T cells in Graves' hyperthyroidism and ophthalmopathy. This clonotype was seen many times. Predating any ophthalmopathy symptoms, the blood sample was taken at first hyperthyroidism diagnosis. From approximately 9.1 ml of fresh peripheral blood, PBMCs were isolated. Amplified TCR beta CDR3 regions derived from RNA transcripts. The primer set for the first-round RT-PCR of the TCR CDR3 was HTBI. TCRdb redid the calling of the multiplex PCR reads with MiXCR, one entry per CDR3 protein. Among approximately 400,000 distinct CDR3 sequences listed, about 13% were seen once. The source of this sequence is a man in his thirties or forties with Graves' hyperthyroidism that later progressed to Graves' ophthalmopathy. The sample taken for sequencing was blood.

The CDR3 protein is CASSPEAGYQPQHF. For the CDR3, the DNA is TGCGCCAGCAGCCCCGAGGCAGGCTATCAGCCCCAGCATTTT. This chain uses TRBV5-1 with TRBJ1-5; D call uncertain. Germline V CDR1 and CDR2: SGHRS, YFSETQ. CDR3 length: 14 amino acids. Trimming stripped 4 bases from V and 5 bases from J, with 13 bases between.